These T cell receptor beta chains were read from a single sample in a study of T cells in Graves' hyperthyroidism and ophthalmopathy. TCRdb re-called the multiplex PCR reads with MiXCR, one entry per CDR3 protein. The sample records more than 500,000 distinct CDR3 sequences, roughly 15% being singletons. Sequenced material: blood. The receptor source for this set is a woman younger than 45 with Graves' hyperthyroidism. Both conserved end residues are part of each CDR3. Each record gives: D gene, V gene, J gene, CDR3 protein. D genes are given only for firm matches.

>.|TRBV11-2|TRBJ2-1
CASRPTGRGNNEQFF
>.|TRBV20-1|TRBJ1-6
CSASSTGRKHF
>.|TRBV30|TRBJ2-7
CAWSSGARQQYF
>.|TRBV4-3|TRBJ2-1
CASSQGGGPANEQFF
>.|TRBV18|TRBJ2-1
CASSPLHEQFF
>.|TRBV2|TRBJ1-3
CASSRGDSGNTIYF
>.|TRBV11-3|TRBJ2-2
CASSSIDWYNTGELFF
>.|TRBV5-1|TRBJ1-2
CASSPTGTQNYGYTF
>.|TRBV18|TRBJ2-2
CASSPTQTNTGEPFF
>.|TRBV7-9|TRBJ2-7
CASSPRVGGSGEQYF
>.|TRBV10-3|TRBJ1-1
CAISESRVHTEAFF
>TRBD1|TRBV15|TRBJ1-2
CATSRDGQGAYNYGYTF
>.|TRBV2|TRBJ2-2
CASSKPTENTGELFF
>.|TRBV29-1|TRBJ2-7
CSIKDDSYEQHF
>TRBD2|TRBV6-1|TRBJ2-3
CASSDLAGETDTQYF
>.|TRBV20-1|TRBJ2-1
CSARVQAAHRQDEQFF